This T cell receptor (beta chain) came from a study of long-term antiretroviral therapy in people with HIV. Study-wide background: First collections came about a decade before the 2015 immediate-ART recommendation. The study's findings and limits: Comparison with controls showed narrower CDR3 length ranges in HIV repertoires.

Version v3.0 of the immunoSEQ assay ran at survey level. Assay used: immunoSEQ multiplex PCR; TCRdb lists only in-frame clones, some missing. The data hold over 20,000 clones, with about 80% observed a single time. This clone showed up just a few times. The antigen is unknown. Here the sequenced sample was unsorted PBMCs, taken 0.5 years after starting antiretroviral therapy. The origin of this receptor is a man aged 18-30 years with HIV.

The CDR3 DNA follows: TGCAGTGCTAGAGAAGAAAAACTGTTTTTT. Translation: CSAREEKLFF. This chain links TRBV20-1 with TRBJ1-4; no clear D. Germline V gene data show CDR1 as DFQATT and CDR2 as SNEGSKA (reference sequence). The V and J ends lost 0 bases and 8 bases respectively, with 1 base between them. The CDR3 runs to 10 residues.